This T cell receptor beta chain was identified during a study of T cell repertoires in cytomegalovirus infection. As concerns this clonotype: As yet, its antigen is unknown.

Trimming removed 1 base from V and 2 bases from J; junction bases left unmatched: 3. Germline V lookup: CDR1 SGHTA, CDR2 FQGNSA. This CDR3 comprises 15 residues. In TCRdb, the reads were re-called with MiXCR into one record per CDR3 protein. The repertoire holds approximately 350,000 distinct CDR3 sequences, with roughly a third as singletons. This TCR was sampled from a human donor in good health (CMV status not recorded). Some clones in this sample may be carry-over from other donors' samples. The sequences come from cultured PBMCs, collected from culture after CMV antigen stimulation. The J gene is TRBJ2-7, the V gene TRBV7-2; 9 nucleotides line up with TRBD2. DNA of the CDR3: TGTGCCAGCAGCTTAGGCCGCGGGAGGGCCTACGAGCAGTACTTC. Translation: CASSLGRGRAYEQYF.